This T cell receptor (beta chain) comes out of a study of early T cells in non-severe SARS-CoV-2 infection. Individual cDNA molecules each received unique molecular identifiers attached to them. TCRdb re-derived calls from the 5' RACE reads in MiXCR, one entry per CDR3 protein. The table has approximately 100,000 distinct CDR3 sequences, roughly 17% seen once. The CDR3 length is 15 residues. Trimming cost V 0 bases and J 8 bases, with 16 bases left between them. Germline V CDR1 and CDR2: KGHSH, LQKENI. The table lists this clonotype with many counts. The sequenced sample consisted of whole blood. This sequence originates from an adult who was a healthcare worker with PCR-confirmed SARS-CoV-2 infection or an uninfected control (not recorded which). The V gene is TRBV18, the J gene TRBJ1-2; D perhaps matches TRBD1 (6 bases). CDR3 sequence: CASSPPLAGEGGYTF. The CDR3 DNA follows: TGTGCCAGCTCACCACCGCTGGCAGGGGAAGGAGGCTACACCTTC.